This entry features one T cell receptor beta chain sequence. Per the original data handling: Amplified reference gene primers provided the basis for estimating nucleated cell counts. Assay: immunoSEQ multiplex PCR; the TCRdb copy retains only in-frame clones and omits some. V, J and clone size reflect that table, while D and trimming were determined from the DNA. Among 40,000 to 55,000 clones listed, roughly 89% were seen once. This sample is drawn from a study of blood T cell repertoires in COVID-19. Study at large: Italy, Spain and the United States were the sources of the convalescent and acute COVID-19 samples. The cDNA or gDNA used as material had been derived from T cells, B-cell-depleted T cells, or PBMCs.

The CDR3 is 15 amino acids. The V gene's germline CDR1 is LNHDA and CDR2 SQIVND (reference sequence). V was trimmed by 7 bases and J by 0 bases, leaving 14 bases between them. The sequenced sample was peripheral blood. This clonotype was obtained from a woman older than 75 with acute or convalescent COVID-19. This chain uses TRBV19 with TRBJ2-3; D is unclear. Written as DNA, the CDR3 is TGTGCCAGTACCGATTCCGCGGCTAGCACAGATACGCAGTATTTT. Residues: CASTDSAASTDTQYF.